The 27 T cell receptor beta chains in this list originate from one sample, sequenced in a study of monozygotic twins with inflammatory bowel disease. TCRdb reprocessed the 5' RACE reads, with one entry per CDR3 protein and no DNA. The sample has 200,000 to 250,000 distinct CDR3 sequences, and its top ten clones hold 6% to 9%. Sequencing used blood. The receptors shown here come from a human donor with ulcerative colitis or Crohn's disease, or a healthy co-twin of an affected twin (not recorded which).

The rearrangement joins TRBV4-1 to TRBJ2-4; TCRdb reports TRBD1, a call that lacks DNA to check it against. Germline values: CDR1 MGHRA, CDR2 YSYEKL. The CDR3 totals 13 residues. CDR3 region: CASSPPGENIQYF.

This chain joins TRBV12-3 or TRBV12-4 and TRBJ1-1. The CDR3 has 17 residues. The CDR3: CASSFKPSTEMNTEAFF.

This chain links TRBV20-1 with TRBJ1-4; TCRdb gives TRBD1 as the D gene, but with no DNA this cannot be confirmed. This CDR3 comprises 13 residues. CDR1 and CDR2 from the germline V gene are DFQATT and SNEGSKA (reference sequence). The CDR3 region is CSARQGRNEKLFF.

The V call is TRBV5-1, the J call TRBJ2-1. Per germline, CDR1 SGHRS and CDR2 YFSETQ. The CDR3 is 15 amino acids. CDR3 amino acids: CASSPGDSAYNEQFF.

The rearrangement links TRBV28 to TRBJ1-2. Germline V gene data show CDR1 as MDHEN and CDR2 as SYDVKM. The CDR3 extends over 12 amino acids. CDR3 sequence: CASSLSPYGYTF.

The chain combines TRBV6-5 with TRBJ1-1. Germline V lookup: CDR1 MNHEY, CDR2 SVGAGI. This CDR3 is 15 amino acids long. The CDR3 sequence: CASSYTRTVNTEAFF.

V usage is TRBV28 and J usage is TRBJ2-7; the D call from TCRdb, TRBD1, cannot be confirmed without DNA. Germline loops: CDR1 MDHEN, CDR2 SYDVKM. This CDR3 comprises 14 residues. The CDR3 protein is CALPAGTQNYEQYF.

The chain's CDR3 is CASSYGPSGNTIYF. The rearrangement links TRBV27 to TRBJ1-3. This CDR3 comprises 14 residues. Looked up from germline, CDR1 is MNHEY and CDR2 is SMNVEV (reference sequence).

V and J are TRBV7-6 and TRBJ2-5; as DNA is missing, the TRBD1 call by TCRdb cannot be tested. The CDR3 is 14 residues long. The germline CDR1 and CDR2 sequences are SGHVS and FNYEAQ. The CDR3 loop is CASSKQQGYATQYF.

This rearrangement joins TRBV4-3 to TRBJ2-7; TCRdb's assignment of TRBD2 cannot be checked, as there is no DNA. The CDR3 length is 15 residues. Germline assignment: CDR1 LGHNA and CDR2 YSLEER. The CDR3 loop reads CANSQTLGRSYEQYF.

This sequence joins TRBV7-9 and TRBJ2-2; lacking DNA, the TRBD1 call made by TCRdb goes unchecked. The CDR3 loop spans 12 amino acids. CDR1 SEHNR and CDR2 FQNEAQ come from the germline V gene (reference sequence). CDR3 sequence reads: CASTPRDGELFF.

The chain is built from TRBV29-1 and TRBJ1-3. Germline V CDR1 and CDR2: SQVTM, ANQGSEA. This CDR3 spans 13 amino acids. CDR3: CSVSQGAGNTIYF.

The chain's CDR3 is CASRRRQGLENTIYF. V usage is TRBV23-1 and J usage is TRBJ1-3; TCRdb proposes TRBD1, but this gene call is untestable without DNA. TRBV23-1 has ORF status, its function being uncertain. The CDR3 contains 15 residues.

This sequence joins TRBV7-8 and TRBJ2-7; TCRdb indicates TRBD1, and absent DNA this call remains unverified. Germline V lookup: CDR1 SGHVS, CDR2 FQNEAQ. This CDR3 region has 13 residues. CDR3 in amino acids: CASSFRGADEQYF.

This chain joins TRBV12-3 or TRBV12-4 and TRBJ2-7; TCRdb selects TRBD1, and the lack of DNA leaves this call unchecked. The length of the CDR3 is 12 residues. This CDR3 reads CACRGQSYEQYF.

The V and J genes are TRBV7-9 and TRBJ2-4; the D call of TRBD2 rests on TCRdb alone, since no DNA is present to check it. The CDR3 length is 14 residues. Germline V gene data show CDR1 as SEHNR and CDR2 as FQNEAQ (reference sequence). CDR3 residues: CASSLGGAGNIQYF.

The chain employs TRBV14 and TRBJ2-2; TCRdb's D call of TRBD1 is untestable without DNA. This CDR3 has 15 residues. Germline CDR1 reads SGHDN; CDR2 reads FVKESK. CDR3 sequence: CASSQEWGISGELFF.

This clonotype shows up as medium-sized by frequency. The CDR3 is CASSRGDTGELFF. The chain carries TRBV5-1 and TRBJ2-2; the TCRdb D gene call, TRBD1, has no DNA to confirm it. Germline V CDR1 and CDR2: SGHRS, YFSETQ. CDR3 size: 13 residues.

The chain couples TRBV20-1 to TRBJ2-3; TCRdb lists TRBD1, though no DNA is available to test this call. The CDR3 contains 14 residues. Germline CDR1 DFQATT, CDR2 SNEGSKA (reference sequence). Here the CDR3 reads CSAADRGYTDTQYF.

The chain joins TRBV19 to TRBJ1-3. CDR1 is LNHDA, CDR2 SQIVND, per germline (reference sequence). CDR3 length equals 14 residues. The CDR3 is CASSVTGSGNTIYF.

J is TRBJ2-2 and V is TRBV7-2; the TCRdb D gene call, TRBD2, has no DNA to confirm it. Germline values: CDR1 SGHTA, CDR2 FQGNSA. The CDR3 runs to 17 residues. This CDR3 reads CASSLGGLAGRPGELFF.

CDR3 amino acids: CASSPWTGVNTEAFF. V gene TRBV5-1 combines with J gene TRBJ1-1; no DNA is available, so the TRBD1 call from TCRdb remains unchecked. Germline assignment: CDR1 SGHRS and CDR2 YFSETQ. The CDR3 has 15 residues.

The chain combines TRBV20-1 with TRBJ2-7; TCRdb picks TRBD2, but there is no DNA to check that call. The CDR3 extends over 12 amino acids. Germline lookup yields CDR1 DFQATT and CDR2 SNEGSKA (reference sequence). The CDR3 sequence: CSARAASYEQYF.

The chain recombines TRBV12-3 or TRBV12-4 with TRBJ1-2; the TCRdb call, TRBD1, lacks DNA for checking. The CDR3 totals 13 residues. The CDR3 spells CASSEGGGLGYTF.

This chain links TRBV12-3 or TRBV12-4 with TRBJ1-3; with no DNA, the TCRdb D assignment of TRBD1 cannot be verified. The CDR3 spans 13 residues. The CDR3 spells CASSPPPGNTIYF.

This rearrangement joins TRBV6-1 to TRBJ1-1. Germline-derived CDR1 and CDR2 are MNHNS and SASEGT. The CDR3 covers 14 residues. CDR3 sequence reads: CASEFFRDSPEAFF.

This chain connects TRBV6-1 to TRBJ2-3; there is no DNA to check the TCRdb D call of TRBD1. Per the germline V gene, CDR1 is MNHNS and CDR2 is SASEGT. The CDR3 length is 14 residues. This chain's CDR3 is CASRQGSSTDTQYF.